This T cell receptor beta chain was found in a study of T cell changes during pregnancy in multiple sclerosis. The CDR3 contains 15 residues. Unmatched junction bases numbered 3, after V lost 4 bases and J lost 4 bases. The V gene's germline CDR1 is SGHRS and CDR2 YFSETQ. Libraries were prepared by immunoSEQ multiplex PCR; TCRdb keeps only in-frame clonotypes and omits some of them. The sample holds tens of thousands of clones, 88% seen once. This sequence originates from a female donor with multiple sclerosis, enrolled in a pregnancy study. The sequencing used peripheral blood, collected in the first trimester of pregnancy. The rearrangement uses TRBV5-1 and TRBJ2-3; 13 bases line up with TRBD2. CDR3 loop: CASSVGLAGPDTQYF. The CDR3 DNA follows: TGCGCCAGCAGCGTGGGACTAGCGGGACCAGATACGCAGTATTTT.